Below are 22 T cell receptor beta chains sequenced from a single sample in a study of blood T cell repertoires in COVID-19. This table comes from immunoSEQ multiplex PCR, and its TCRdb copy is limited to in-frame clones, with some not included. In the table there are about 110,000 clones, less than 85% of which are singletons. Material: peripheral blood. Receptors originate from an elderly woman with acute or convalescent COVID-19.

The CDR3 sequence is CASSYRGLLITEAFF. CDR3 coding DNA: TGTGCCAGCAGCTACAGGGGGCTCTTGATCACTGAAGCTTTCTTT. J is TRBJ1-1 and V is TRBV7-2; 9 nucleotides agree with TRBD1. CDR3 length equals 15 residues. The trim removed 4 bases at V and 4 bases at J, leaving 7 bases unmatched. The germline gives CDR1 SGHTA, CDR2 FQGNSA.

The chain uses TRBV3-1 (or the pseudogene TRBV3-2) and TRBJ2-7, with a weak D call TRBD2 (7 bases). This CDR3 has 12 amino acids. Trimming took off 8 bases at V and 11 bases at J, with 19 bases between the two ends. The germline V gene has CDR1 LGHDT and CDR2 YNNKEL (reference sequence). CDR3 sequence: CASGGGQKAKYF. The DNA of the CDR3 is TGTGCCAGCGGGGGGGGCCAGAAGGCGAAGTACTTC.

J is TRBJ1-5 and V is TRBV30; D unclear. The CDR3 sequence is 13 residues long. V was cut by 3 bases and J by 0 bases, with 6 bases left in between. Germline V lookup: CDR1 GTSNPN, CDR2 SVGIG (reference sequence). The CDR3 loop reads CAWSLNSNQPQHF. The CDR3 DNA follows: TGTGCCTGGAGCCTAAATAGCAATCAGCCCCAGCATTTT.

V is TRBV21-1 and J is TRBJ2-7; the table's D gene call, TRBD2, was not cross checked with the DNA. TRBV21-1 counts as a pseudogene. The CDR3 consists of 23 residues. The CDR3 here is CASSPGLNGVTLWGLSWAYEQYF. The CDR3 nucleotides are TGTGCCAGCTCCCCGGGACTCAATGGTGTAACATTGTGGGGACTATCGTGGGCCTACGAGCAGTACTTC.

This chain links TRBV4-1 with TRBJ2-1, with 7 bases aligning to TRBD2. The germline V gene encodes CDR1 MGHRA and CDR2 YSYEKL. This CDR3 spans 16 amino acids. J lost 5 bases, V lost 1 base, and 8 bases had no gene match. The CDR3 is CASSQGRDYQNNEQFF. DNA for the CDR3: TGCGCCAGCAGCCAAGGCCGGGACTACCAAAACAATGAGCAGTTCTTC.

This clone was recorded once. The rearrangement links TRBV5-1 to TRBJ2-3; 12 nucleotides line up with TRBD2. Germline values: CDR1 SGHRS, CDR2 YFSETQ. With 5 bases clipped from V and 6 bases from J, the junction kept 10 bases outside the gene matches. The CDR3 length is 16 residues. CDR3 coding DNA: TGCGCCAGCAGTTTACCACTAGCGGGAGGCGGGGATACGCAGTATTTT. Translating it yields CASSLPLAGGGDTQYF.

The chain has TRBV10-3 and TRBJ1-2; D possibly corresponds to TRBD1 (5 bases). Trimming shortened V by 4 bases and J by 5 bases, and 17 bases separated the two germline ends. CDR1 and CDR2 (germline): ENHRY, SYGVKD. The length of the CDR3 is 15 residues. CDR3 protein: CAISGAGQYQYGYTF. In DNA, the CDR3 is TGTGCCATCAGTGGAGCAGGGCAGTACCAGTATGGCTACACCTTC.

The J gene is TRBJ2-5, the V gene TRBV6-2 or TRBV6-3, with 8 bases identical to TRBD2. Per germline, CDR1 MNHEY and CDR2 SVGEGT. The CDR3 is 14 residues long. Losses at the gene ends were 5 bases for V and 6 bases for J; bases not matched to a gene: 8. CDR3 residues: CASSPSGSTQTQYF. The CDR3 nucleotides read TGTGCCAGCAGTCCGAGCGGGAGCACTCAGACCCAGTACTTC.

The chain carries TRBV19 and TRBJ1-4; 8 bases line up with TRBD1. The CDR3 sequence is 13 residues long. CDR1 LNHDA and CDR2 SQIVND come from the germline V gene (reference sequence). The V segment lost 3 bases and the J segment 7 bases; nucleotides outside the gene matches: 1. Written as DNA, the CDR3 is TGTGCCAGTAGTATGGGACAGGTTGAAAAACTGTTTTTT. Encoded protein: CASSMGQVEKLFF.

This chain connects TRBV2 to TRBJ1-5, with unresolved D. Germline CDR1 SNHLY, CDR2 FYNNEI. Trimming left V 4 bases short and J 10 bases short, with 17 bases between. This CDR3 comprises 14 residues. CDR3 in DNA: TGTGCCAGCAGTGCATTGATAGATATTTCTCCCCAGCATTTT. Protein: CASSALIDISPQHF.

The chain is built from TRBV6-5 and TRBJ1-1, with D possibly TRBD1 on 5 matching bases. Per germline, CDR1 MNHEY and CDR2 SVGAGI. Trimming took off 10 bases at V and 5 bases at J, with 17 bases between the two ends. This CDR3 spans 13 amino acids. Here the CDR3 reads CATFVGGWTEAFF. The CDR3 DNA follows: TGTGCCACCTTTGTTGGGGGGTGGACTGAAGCTTTCTTT.

V and J are TRBV7-9 and TRBJ1-4; TRBD1 aligns across 10 bases. Germline CDR1 is SEHNR and CDR2 is FQNEAQ (reference sequence). The CDR3 spans 15 residues. V lost 5 bases to trimming and J lost 7 bases; unmatched junction nucleotides: 7. Here the CDR3 DNA reads TGTGCCAGCAGCATCCCGACAGGGGGCCGTGAAAAACTGTTTTTT. This codes for CASSIPTGGREKLFF.

The CDR3 spells CASSAGALSNQPQHF. CDR3 nucleotides: TGTGCCAGCAGCGCCGGAGCCCTCAGCAATCAGCCCCAGCATTTT. This sequence joins TRBV28 and TRBJ1-5; D ambiguous. The length of the CDR3 is 15 residues. V lost 6 bases to trimming and J lost 1 base, with 13 bases between them. Germline V gene lookup returns CDR1 MDHEN and CDR2 SYDVKM.

This rearrangement joins TRBV21-1 to TRBJ1-5; no DNA check was done on the table's D call, TRBD1. TRBV21-1 is flagged as a pseudogene. The CDR3 loop spans 13 amino acids. CDR3 protein: CASSRQGGQPQHF. The CDR3 nucleotides read TGTGCCAGCAGCCGCCAGGGTGGTCAGCCCCAGCATTTT.

This clone has more than one count but fewer than ten. This rearrangement joins TRBV11-2 to TRBJ1-3; possibly TRBD1 for D (5 bases). The V gene's germline CDR1 is SGHAT and CDR2 FQNNGV. This CDR3 region has 14 residues. V lost 1 base to trimming and J lost 3 bases, with 7 bases between them. The CDR3 coding sequence is TGTGCCAGCAGCTTAGCAGGGTTTGGAAACACCATATATTTT. It specifies CASSLAGFGNTIYF.

This sequence joins TRBV30 and TRBJ1-1; 8 positions agree with TRBD1. Germline-derived CDR1 and CDR2 are GTSNPN and SVGIG (reference sequence). V was pared by 2 bases and J by 4 bases, with 6 bases of the junction left unmatched. This CDR3 is 14 amino acids long. The CDR3, as DNA: TGTGCCTGGAGTTTCCCAGGGGGCGGCACTGAAGCTTTCTTT. The encoded protein is CAWSFPGGGTEAFF.

This chain links TRBV4-1 with TRBJ2-5, with 8 positions matching TRBD2. CDR3 size: 15 residues. The germline CDR1 and CDR2 sequences are MGHRA and YSYEKL. The trim removed 4 bases at V and 5 bases at J, leaving 9 bases unmatched. The CDR3 protein is CASSRGVAGLETQYF. The DNA of the CDR3 is TGCGCCAGCAGCCGCGGGGTAGCGGGGCTGGAGACCCAGTACTTC.

This chain links TRBV28 with TRBJ2-5, with TRBD1 matching 8 bases. After removal of 2 bases from V and 5 bases from J, the junction contained 7 bases not matched to a gene. Per germline, CDR1 MDHEN and CDR2 SYDVKM. CDR3 size: 15 residues. The CDR3 reads CASSLNSGGGETQYF. Written as DNA, the CDR3 is TGTGCCAGCAGTTTAAATTCAGGGGGCGGGGAGACCCAGTACTTC.

The chain employs TRBV3-1 (or the pseudogene TRBV3-2) and TRBJ1-3; D ambiguous. The CDR3 has 14 amino acids. CDR1 and CDR2 (germline): LGHDT, YNNKEL (reference sequence). Trimming removed 3 bases at V and 0 bases at J, with 6 bases between. CDR3 residues: CASSQGHSGNTIYF. CDR3 sequence (DNA): TGTGCCAGCAGCCAGGGCCACTCTGGAAACACCATATATTTT.

This chain connects TRBV28 to TRBJ1-5, with D hard to call. Trimming stripped 3 bases from V and 9 bases from J, with 18 bases between. CDR3 length equals 15 residues. Germline CDR1 MDHEN, CDR2 SYDVKM. The CDR3 nucleotides are TGTGCCAGCAGTTTCTTCCGTGGGTCCGAGGGGCCCCAGCATTTT. This gives the protein CASSFFRGSEGPQHF.

J is TRBJ2-1 and V is TRBV12-5, with TRBD2 as a possible D gene (5 bases). Germline CDR1 and CDR2: LGHNT and FRNRAP. V lost 5 bases to trimming and J lost 5 bases, with 10 bases between them. The CDR3 contains 13 residues. CDR3 region: CASGQTEDNEQFF. The CDR3 coding sequence is TGTGCTAGTGGTCAAACGGAGGACAATGAGCAGTTCTTC.

This clone was counted ten times or more. The rearrangement links TRBV9 to TRBJ1-5, with D tentatively TRBD1 (5 bases). V lost 0 bases and J lost 2, with 6 bases in between. CDR1 and CDR2 (germline): SGDLS, YYNGEE. The CDR3 is 14 amino acids. The chain's CDR3 is CASSVEGGNQPQHF. The CDR3 coding sequence is TGTGCCAGCAGCGTAGAAGGGGGCAATCAGCCCCAGCATTTT.